This T cell receptor beta chain was sequenced during a study of OX40 agonist ivuxolimab in advanced cancers. General study points: Dosing at 0.1 to 3.0 mg/kg was accompanied by clonal expansion of CD4+ and CD8+ blood T cells by week 6.

Blood draws occurred at baseline, cycle 4 day 1, and cycle 7 day 1. This CDR3 comprises 13 residues. Looked up from germline, CDR1 is SGHAT and CDR2 is FQNNGV. V was cut by 4 bases and J by 8 bases, with 14 bases left in between. Clones were sequenced by immunoSEQ multiplex PCR, and TCRdb holds only the in-frame ones, with some missing. This repertoire shows around 82,000 clones, just over 85% found once; its top ten account for about 0.8%. On this clone itself: Antigen unknown.

Specimen: CD4+ or CD8+ T cells sorted from blood, collected in a trial of the OX40 agonist ivuxolimab. This sequence was found in an adult with an advanced solid tumor such as melanoma, head and neck, liver or kidney cancer. The rearrangement uses TRBV11-2 and TRBJ1-1; D possibly corresponds to TRBD1 (5 bases). CDR3 nucleotide sequence: TGTGCCAGCAGCTCCCCAGGGATGCCCGAAGCTTTCTTT. As protein: CASSSPGMPEAFF.